These 28 T cell receptor beta chains originate from one sample sequenced in a study of human T cells and chemical hapten exposure (dated by TCRdb to the early 2020s). This specimen's time point label, per the study, means: pre-sensitization, week 0. The intended sense of this specimen's treatment or condition label: therapeutic diphenylcyclopropenone sensitization with weekly scalp DPC. Total RNA was extracted from unfractionated whole blood that had been collected in Tempus Blood RNA tubes. Libraries were constructed by RACE. This sample was sequenced with a NextSeq 500. TCRdb reprocessing: public reads trimmed at Q25 with fastp, clones called with MiXCR, in-frame beta chains kept. Under each unique CDR3 protein, matching rows form one entry showing the most common genes and DNA. In all, the sample holds approximately 52,000 distinct CDR3 sequences, and 9.5% to 10% of those were seen once. Of the sample, approximately 9.7% is held by the ten largest clones.

Sequenced material: whole blood, taken in connection with sensitization to the hapten diphenylcyclopropenone (DPC). These receptors all come from a woman under 40 with alopecia areata. Some clones in this sample may be carry-over from other donors' samples.

There are a few counts of this clonotype. The chain couples TRBV3-1 to TRBJ1-1; a weak D match, TRBD1 (6 bases). Germline CDR1 LGHDT, CDR2 YNNKEL (reference sequence). The CDR3 is 17 residues long. V was shortened by 4 bases and J by 4 bases, with 22 bases between the two germline ends. The CDR3 nucleotides read TGTGCCAGCAGCCCCCGGACAGATTTAACTCAGAGCACTGAAGCTTTCTTT. Its protein product is CASSPRTDLTQSTEAFF. The full variable domain, with the rest looked up from reference TRBV3-1 and TRBJ1-1, is DTAVSQTPKYLVTQMGNDKSIKCEQNLGHDTMYWYKQDSKKFLKIMFSYNNKELIINETVPNRFSPKSPDKAHLNLHINSLELGDSAVYFCASSPRTDLTQSTEAFFGQGTRLTVV.

This clonotype came up many times. The J gene is TRBJ2-7, the V gene TRBV4-2, with 7 positions matching TRBD1. V was clipped by 1 base and J by 4 bases; unmatched bases: 4. In germline, CDR1 is LGHNA, CDR2 YNFKEQ. The CDR3 sequence is 14 residues long. CDR3 bases: TGTGCCAGCAGCCAAGGGACAGGTAGATACGAGCAGTACTTC. It encodes CASSQGTGRYEQYF.

This chain connects TRBV12-3 or TRBV12-4 to TRBJ2-5; D is undetermined. Trimming took 5 bases from V and 5 from J, leaving 36 bases between them. The CDR3 sequence is 21 residues long. The CDR3 DNA follows: TGTGCCAGCAGTACCGATAACCGGGCCCATAGAATGGTCCGGATGCCCGAGACCCAGTACTTC. It specifies CASSTDNRAHRMVRMPETQYF.

The chain is built from TRBV6-5 and TRBJ1-4; D gene uncertain. V lost 6 bases and J lost 0, with 11 bases in between. The CDR3 consists of 15 residues. CDR1 MNHEY and CDR2 SVGAGI come from the germline V gene. This chain's CDR3 is CASRSGLATNEKLFF. CDR3 bases: TGTGCCAGCAGATCAGGTCTCGCAACTAATGAAAAACTGTTTTTT.

This clonotype was seen repeatedly, ten times or more. The chain links TRBV28 to TRBJ1-6; D may be TRBD1 (6 bases). This CDR3 comprises 15 residues. The V end lost 1 base, the J end lost 7 bases, and 11 bases lay between the germline ends. Germline loops: CDR1 MDHEN, CDR2 SYDVKM. CDR3 region: CASSLYGTSNSPLHF. The DNA of the CDR3 is TGTGCCAGCAGTTTATATGGGACATCCAATTCACCCCTCCACTTT.

This clonotype came up a few times. The CDR3 loop reads CASSQDLRRGSSYEQYF. For the CDR3, the DNA is TGTGCCAGCAGCCAAGATCTACGGCGGGGGAGCTCCTACGAGCAGTACTTC. The chain carries TRBV4-2 and TRBJ2-7; 7 nucleotides line up with TRBD2. The V gene's germline CDR1 is LGHNA and CDR2 YNFKEQ. The J segment lost 0 bases and the V segment lost 0 bases, leaving 8 bases of the junction unmatched. The CDR3 has 17 residues.

The chain has TRBV27 and TRBJ2-3, with TRBD2 matching over 14 bases. V gave up 6 bases and J gave up 6 bases; unmatched junction bases: 5. Germline-derived CDR1 and CDR2 are MNHEY and SMNVEV (reference sequence). The CDR3 contains 15 residues. As DNA, the CDR3 is TGTGCCAGCAGGGGACTAGCGGGGGACAGGGATACGCAGTATTTT. This translates into CASRGLAGDRDTQYF.

The chain is built from TRBV24-1 and TRBJ1-5, with a tentative D call TRBD1 (6 bases). Trimming removed 2 bases at V and 8 bases at J, with 24 bases between. Germline-derived CDR1 and CDR2 are KGHDR and SFDVKD. This CDR3 contains 18 residues. This CDR3 reads CATSDSGHSREGGKPQHF. In nucleotides, the CDR3 is TGTGCCACCAGTGATTCGGGACATTCCCGGGAGGGGGGTAAGCCCCAGCATTTT.

This clonotype is medium-sized. The chain has TRBV6-2 or TRBV6-3 and TRBJ1-1, with unresolved D. Trimming took 3 bases from V and 3 from J, leaving 8 bases between them. CDR3 length: 13 amino acids. In germline, CDR1 is MNHEY, CDR2 SVGEGT. The CDR3 loop is CASSYKGDTEAFF. The CDR3, as DNA: TGTGCCAGCAGTTATAAGGGAGACACTGAAGCTTTCTTT.

V is TRBV29-1 and J is TRBJ2-1, with unresolved D. Germline lookup yields CDR1 SQVTM and CDR2 ANQGSEA. Trimming pared 2 bases from V and 7 bases from J, leaving 9 bases between. The CDR3 totals 12 residues. Here the CDR3 DNA reads TGCAGCGTTGAAAGAAGTAGTAATGAGCAGTTCTTC. It encodes CSVERSSNEQFF.

Ten or more counts support this clonotype. The chain recombines TRBV20-1 with TRBJ2-7; D is perhaps TRBD2 (5 bases). V was pared by 6 bases and J by 1 base, with 16 bases between. Germline CDR1 DFQATT, CDR2 SNEGSKA (reference sequence). The CDR3 loop spans 14 amino acids. In DNA, the CDR3 is TGCAGTGCCACCTTCGGACTCTATTCCTACGAGCAGTACTTC. It specifies CSATFGLYSYEQYF.

Concerning this clonotype: A read error may explain this, as a much larger clone is one base away. This sequence joins TRBV4-3 and TRBJ1-6; D remains ambiguous. Germline-derived CDR1 and CDR2 are LGHNA and YSLEER. With 0 bases removed from V and 0 bases from J, the gap between germline ends came to 9 bases. This CDR3 contains 17 residues. CDR3 residues: CASSQESTSSYNSPLHF. CDR3 DNA: TGCGCCAGCAGCCAAGAATCGACAAGCTCCTATAATTCACCCCTCCACTTT.

This clonotype has a handful of counts. The genes are TRBV28 and TRBJ1-1; no reliable D call. The V end was cut by 8 bases, the J end by 1 base, with 29 bases between. The CDR3 has 19 amino acids. Germline lookup yields CDR1 MDHEN and CDR2 SYDVKM. As DNA, the CDR3 is TGTGCCAGCCGCCCCATGAGAATCAGGACTTACAAATGGAACACTGAAGCTTTCTTT. Translating gives CASRPMRIRTYKWNTEAFF.

This clonotype was picked up many times. The chain couples TRBV10-3 to TRBJ1-1; 8 bases line up with TRBD1. CDR1 ENHRY and CDR2 SYGVKD come from the germline V gene. This CDR3 has 14 amino acids. With 6 bases clipped from V and 1 base from J, the junction kept 4 bases outside the gene matches. In nucleotides, the CDR3 is TGTGCCATCAGGGGGGGACAGGCGAACACTGAAGCTTTCTTT. Its protein is CAIRGGQANTEAFF.

This clonotype showed up just a few times. For the CDR3, the DNA is TGTGCCAGCAGCCCGAACGGACAGAGAACAGATACGCAGTATTTT. It yields the protein CASSPNGQRTDTQYF. J is TRBJ2-3 and V is TRBV7-2, with TRBD1 as a possible D gene (6 bases). CDR1 SGHTA and CDR2 FQGNSA come from the germline V gene. CDR3 length: 15 residues. Trimming removed 5 bases at V and 3 bases at J, with 15 bases between.

The table lists this clonotype with a few counts. This sequence joins TRBV29-1 and TRBJ2-3; D gene uncertain. Germline V gives CDR1 SQVTM, CDR2 ANQGSEA. CDR3 length: 10 amino acids. Trimming left V 5 bases short and J 4 bases short, with 4 bases between. CDR3 residues: CSVWADTQYF. CDR3 DNA sequence: TGCAGCGTTTGGGCAGATACGCAGTATTTT.

This clonotype was observed a few times. This chain uses TRBV11-2 with TRBJ2-7; D could derive from TRBD1 or TRBD2 (5 bases each). The CDR3 has 13 residues. V lost 5 bases and J 6 bases, leaving 14 bases between the germline ends. Looked up from germline, CDR1 is SGHAT and CDR2 is FQNNGV. The CDR3 DNA reads TGTGCCAGCAGCCCACTGGCAGGGAGCGAGCAGTACTTC. Its translation is CASSPLAGSEQYF.

The rearrangement links TRBV5-1 to TRBJ2-7; 10 nucleotides agree with TRBD1. This CDR3 is built from 14 residues. The V segment lost 4 bases and the J segment 6 bases; nucleotides outside the gene matches: 7. CDR1 is SGHRS, CDR2 YFSETQ, per germline. CDR3 sequence (DNA): TGCGCCAGCAGCATTGGGACAGGGGTAGGCGAGCAGTACTTC. Protein product: CASSIGTGVGEQYF.

This clonotype came up many times. The chain couples TRBV6-1 to TRBJ1-1; a weak D match, TRBD1 (5 bases). This CDR3 has 15 amino acids. Deletions cut 1 base from V and 5 bases from J, with 14 bases between. In germline, CDR1 is MNHNS, CDR2 SASEGT. Here the CDR3 DNA reads TGTGCCAGCAGTGAAGTCCAGGTGGGGGAAACTGAAGCTTTCTTT. Amino acids: CASSEVQVGETEAFF.

J is TRBJ1-1 and V is TRBV19; D not certain. CDR3 length: 13 amino acids. Germline assignment: CDR1 LNHDA and CDR2 SQIVND (reference sequence). Deletions cut 3 bases from V and 2 bases from J, with 7 bases between. Here the CDR3 DNA reads TGTGCCAGTAGTATGGTAGGAAACACTGAAGCTTTCTTT. It is translated as CASSMVGNTEAFF.

CDR3 DNA: TGTGCCAGCAGTCTCCTCAGGACCACCCCAGATACGCAGTATTTT. Translation gives CASSLLRTTPDTQYF. The chain combines TRBV12-3 or TRBV12-4 with TRBJ2-3, with no clear D. V lost 5 bases, J lost 4 bases, and 16 bases lay in between. This CDR3 has 15 residues.

There are a few counts of this clonotype. The V and J genes are TRBV7-2 and TRBJ2-3; D perhaps matches TRBD2 (6 bases). Germline V gene sequence: CDR1 SGHTA, CDR2 FQGNSA. The ends were cut back, 1 base at V and 4 bases at J, with 12 bases in the middle. This CDR3 region has 15 residues. The CDR3 reads CASSLVTSSADTQYF. CDR3 nucleotides: TGTGCCAGCAGCTTAGTAACTTCTAGCGCAGATACGCAGTATTTT.

The chain carries TRBV6-2 or TRBV6-3 and TRBJ2-4; 7 nucleotides match TRBD2. CDR3 length equals 19 residues. CDR1 and CDR2 (germline): MNHEY, SVGEGT. J was trimmed by 1 base and V by 2 bases; bases with no gene match: 14. For the CDR3, the DNA is TGTGCCAGCAGTTACGGGAGGGGTACGCCGGCCTGGGCCAAAAACATTCAGTACTTC. This gives the protein CASSYGRGTPAWAKNIQYF.

The CDR3 loop is CASSSRATHIRNSPLHF. The CDR3 nucleotides are TGTGCCAGCAGTTCCCGAGCGACTCACATACGGAATTCACCCCTCCACTTT. The chain joins TRBV27 to TRBJ1-6; D uncertain. The V end was cut by 4 bases, the J end by 7 bases, with 20 bases between. The germline V gene encodes CDR1 MNHEY and CDR2 SMNVEV (reference sequence). The CDR3 consists of 17 residues.

This clonotype turned up a few times. V usage is TRBV7-6 and J usage is TRBJ2-3; perhaps TRBD2 as D (7 bases). Trimming removed 0 bases from V and 0 bases from J, with 16 bases in between. Germline V gene data show CDR1 as SGHVS and CDR2 as FNYEAQ. The CDR3 has 18 residues. CDR3 amino acids: CASSLAPGASGSTDTQYF. In DNA, the CDR3 is TGTGCCAGCAGCTTAGCCCCGGGGGCTAGCGGTAGCACAGATACGCAGTATTTT.

This clonotype has a count of ten or more. The gene calls are TRBV4-1 and TRBJ1-1; TRBD1 matches at 8 bases. Unmatched junction bases numbered 4, after V lost 4 bases and J lost 3 bases. There are 14 residues in the CDR3. Germline V gene data show CDR1 as MGHRA and CDR2 as YSYEKL. DNA of the CDR3: TGCGCCAGCAGCCGTGGACAGGGAGACACTGAAGCTTTCTTT. Amino acids: CASSRGQGDTEAFF.

This clonotype was counted only a few times. V and J are TRBV5-1 and TRBJ2-1; D unresolved. This CDR3 region has 14 residues. The germline V gene has CDR1 SGHRS and CDR2 YFSETQ. V was shortened by 4 bases and J by 2 bases, with 10 bases between the two germline ends. The DNA of the CDR3 is TGCGCCAGCAGCCCGAACGACCCCTACAATGAGCAGTTCTTC. Translation: CASSPNDPYNEQFF.

This clonotype was detected ten times or more. The genes are TRBV2 and TRBJ2-2; D is perhaps TRBD2 (6 bases). Trimming pared 11 bases from V and 2 bases from J, leaving 9 bases between. Germline CDR1 is SNHLY and CDR2 is FYNNEI. This CDR3 is 12 amino acids long. The CDR3 sequence is CALLANTGELFF. The DNA of the CDR3 is TGTGCCCTACTAGCTAACACCGGGGAGCTGTTTTTT.